The entry below gives a single T cell receptor (beta chain) sequence along with its context. Its antigen remains unknown. Looked up from germline, CDR1 is SGHTA and CDR2 is FQGNSA. The V gene lost 1 base and the J gene lost 7 bases, with 13 bases spanning the gap. The CDR3 extends over 15 amino acids. Primers included in the PCR were 60 Vbeta and 13 Jbeta primers. Repertoires were generated with immunoSEQ multiplex PCR, while TCRdb's copy carries only in-frame clones and drops some. The sample includes around 92,000 clones, approximately 75% of them seen just once. The source of the sample is a study of cytomegalovirus exposure and HLA in healthy donors. Overall study findings and caveats: For most TCR beta V segments, an earlier analysis put the productive rate at about 90% or about 30% of the time.

Sequences were obtained from PBMCs. This chain links TRBV7-2 with TRBJ1-4; D remains unclear. This sequence originates from a female donor in good health and CMV-seropositive. For the CDR3, the DNA is TGTGCCAGCAGCTTAGGAGGCGCGGAGGCTGAAAAACTGTTTTTT. Its protein is CASSLGGAEAEKLFF.